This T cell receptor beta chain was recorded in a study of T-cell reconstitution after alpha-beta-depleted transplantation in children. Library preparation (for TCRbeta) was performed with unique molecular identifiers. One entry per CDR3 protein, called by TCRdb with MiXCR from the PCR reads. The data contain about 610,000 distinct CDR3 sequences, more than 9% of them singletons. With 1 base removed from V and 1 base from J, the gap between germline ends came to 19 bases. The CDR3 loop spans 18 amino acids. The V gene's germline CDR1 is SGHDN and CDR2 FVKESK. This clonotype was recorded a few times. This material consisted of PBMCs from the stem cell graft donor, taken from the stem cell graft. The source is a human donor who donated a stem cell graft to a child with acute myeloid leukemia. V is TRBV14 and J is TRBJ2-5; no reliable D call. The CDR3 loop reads CASSQVGGTLPSQETQYF. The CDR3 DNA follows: TGTGCCAGCAGCCAAGTAGGTGGTACCCTCCCATCCCAAGAGACCCAGTACTTC.